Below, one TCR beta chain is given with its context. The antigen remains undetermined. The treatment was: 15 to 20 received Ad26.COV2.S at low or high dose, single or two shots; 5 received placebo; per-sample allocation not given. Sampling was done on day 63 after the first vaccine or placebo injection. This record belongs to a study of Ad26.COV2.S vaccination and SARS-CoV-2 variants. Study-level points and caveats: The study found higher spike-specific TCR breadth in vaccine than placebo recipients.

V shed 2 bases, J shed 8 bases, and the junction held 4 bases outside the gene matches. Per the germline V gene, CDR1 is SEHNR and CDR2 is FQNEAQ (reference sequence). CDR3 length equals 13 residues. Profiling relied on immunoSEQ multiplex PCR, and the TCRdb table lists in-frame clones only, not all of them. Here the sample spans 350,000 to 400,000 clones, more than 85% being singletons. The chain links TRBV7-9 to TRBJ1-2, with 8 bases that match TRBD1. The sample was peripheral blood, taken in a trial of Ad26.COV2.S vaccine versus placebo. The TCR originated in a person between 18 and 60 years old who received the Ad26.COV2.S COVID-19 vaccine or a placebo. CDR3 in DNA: TGTGCCAGCAGCTTATGGGACAGGCGAGGCTACACCTTC. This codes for CASSLWDRRGYTF.